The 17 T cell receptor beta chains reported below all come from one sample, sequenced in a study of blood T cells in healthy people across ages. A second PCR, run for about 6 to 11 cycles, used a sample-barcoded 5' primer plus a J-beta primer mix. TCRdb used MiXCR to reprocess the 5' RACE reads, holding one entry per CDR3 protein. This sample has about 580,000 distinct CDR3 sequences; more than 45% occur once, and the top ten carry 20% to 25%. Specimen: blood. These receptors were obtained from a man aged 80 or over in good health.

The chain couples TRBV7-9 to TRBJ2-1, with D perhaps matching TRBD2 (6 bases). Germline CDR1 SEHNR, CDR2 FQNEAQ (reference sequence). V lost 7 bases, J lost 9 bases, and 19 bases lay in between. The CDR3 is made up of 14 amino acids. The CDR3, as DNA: TGTGCCAGCATCCTACTAACGGGAGTGGGTGAGCAGTTCTTC. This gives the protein CASILLTGVGEQFF.

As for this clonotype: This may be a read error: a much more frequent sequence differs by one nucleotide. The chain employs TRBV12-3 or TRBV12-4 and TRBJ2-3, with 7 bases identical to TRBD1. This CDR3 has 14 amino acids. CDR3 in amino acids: CACSHGTVTDTQYF. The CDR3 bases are TGTGCCTGCAGCCACGGGACAGTCACAGATACGCAGTATTTT.

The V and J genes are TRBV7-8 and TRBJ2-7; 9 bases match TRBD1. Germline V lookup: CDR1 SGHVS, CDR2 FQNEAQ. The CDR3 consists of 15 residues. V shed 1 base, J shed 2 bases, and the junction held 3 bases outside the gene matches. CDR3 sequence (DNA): TGTGCCAGCAGCTTAGTGGGACAGGGCACCTACGAGCAGTACTTC. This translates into CASSLVGQGTYEQYF.

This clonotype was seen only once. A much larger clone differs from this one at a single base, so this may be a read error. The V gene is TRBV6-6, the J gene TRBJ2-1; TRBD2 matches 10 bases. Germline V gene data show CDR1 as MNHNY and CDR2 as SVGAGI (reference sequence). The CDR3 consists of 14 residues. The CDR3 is CTSSSSGGANEQFF. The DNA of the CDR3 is TGTACCAGCAGTTCCAGCGGGGGGGCGAATGAGCAGTTCTTC.

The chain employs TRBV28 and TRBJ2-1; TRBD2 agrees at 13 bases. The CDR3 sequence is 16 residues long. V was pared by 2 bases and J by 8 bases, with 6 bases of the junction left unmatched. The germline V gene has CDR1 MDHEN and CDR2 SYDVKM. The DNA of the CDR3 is TGTGCCAGCAGTTTAGCCGGGACTAGCGGGACCCATGAGCAGTTCTTC. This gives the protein CASSLAGTSGTHEQFF.

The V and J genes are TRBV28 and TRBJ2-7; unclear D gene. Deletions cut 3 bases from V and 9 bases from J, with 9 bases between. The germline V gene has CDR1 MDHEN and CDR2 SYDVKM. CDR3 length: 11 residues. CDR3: CASSFGCVQYF. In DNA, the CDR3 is TGTGCCAGCAGTTTTGGGTGCGTGCAGTACTTC.

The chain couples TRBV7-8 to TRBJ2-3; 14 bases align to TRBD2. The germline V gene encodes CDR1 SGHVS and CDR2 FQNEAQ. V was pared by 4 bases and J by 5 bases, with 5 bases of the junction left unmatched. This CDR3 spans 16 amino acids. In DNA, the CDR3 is TGTGCCAGCAGCTCGGGACTAGCGGGAGTAGTAGATACGCAGTATTTT. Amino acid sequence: CASSSGLAGVVDTQYF.

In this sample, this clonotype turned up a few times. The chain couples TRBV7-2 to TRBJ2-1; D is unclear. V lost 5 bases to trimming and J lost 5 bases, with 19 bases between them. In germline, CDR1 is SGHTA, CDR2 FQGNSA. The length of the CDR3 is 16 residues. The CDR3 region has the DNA TGTGCCAGCAGCCGATCCGTGAGCGCGGATGACAATGAGCAGTTCTTC. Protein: CASSRSVSADDNEQFF.

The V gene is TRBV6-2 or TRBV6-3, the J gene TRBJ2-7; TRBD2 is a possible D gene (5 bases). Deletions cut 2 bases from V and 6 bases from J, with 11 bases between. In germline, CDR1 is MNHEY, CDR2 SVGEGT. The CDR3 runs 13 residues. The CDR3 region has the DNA TGTGCCAGCAGTTACGGACGGGGATTCGAGCAGTACTTC. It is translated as CASSYGRGFEQYF.

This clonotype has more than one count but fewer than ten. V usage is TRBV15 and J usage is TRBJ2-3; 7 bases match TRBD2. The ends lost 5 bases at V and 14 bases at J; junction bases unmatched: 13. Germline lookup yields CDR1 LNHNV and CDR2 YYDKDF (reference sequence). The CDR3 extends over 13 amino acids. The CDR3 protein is CATSAGVHRYAYF. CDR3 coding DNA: TGTGCCACCAGCGCGGGAGTACACAGATACGCGTATTTT.

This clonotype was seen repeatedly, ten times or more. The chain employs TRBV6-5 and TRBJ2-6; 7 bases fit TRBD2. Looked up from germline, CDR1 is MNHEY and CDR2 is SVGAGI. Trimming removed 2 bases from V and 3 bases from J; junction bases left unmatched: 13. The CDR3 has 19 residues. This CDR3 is CASSYPRSGGQGGANVLTF. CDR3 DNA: TGTGCCAGCAGTTACCCACGTTCGGGAGGCCAGGGTGGGGCCAACGTCCTGACTTTC.

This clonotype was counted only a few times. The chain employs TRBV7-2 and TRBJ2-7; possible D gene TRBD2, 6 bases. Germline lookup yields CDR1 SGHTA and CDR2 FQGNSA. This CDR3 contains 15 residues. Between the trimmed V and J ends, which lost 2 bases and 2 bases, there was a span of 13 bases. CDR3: CASSLSGGIAYEQYF. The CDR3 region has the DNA TGTGCCAGCAGCTTATCGGGCGGGATTGCCTACGAGCAGTACTTC. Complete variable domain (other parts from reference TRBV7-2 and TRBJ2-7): GAGVSQSPSNKVTEKGKDVELRCDPISGHTALYWYRQSLGQGLEFLIYFQGNSAPDKSGLPSDRFSAERTGGSVSTLTIQRTQQEDSAVYLCASSLSGGIAYEQYFGPGTRLTVT.

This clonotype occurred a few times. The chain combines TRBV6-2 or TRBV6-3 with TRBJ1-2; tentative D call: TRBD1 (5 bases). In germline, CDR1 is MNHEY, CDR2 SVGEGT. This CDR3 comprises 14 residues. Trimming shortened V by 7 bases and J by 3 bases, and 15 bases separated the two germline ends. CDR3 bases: TGTGCCAGCACCAACTCCCGGGGCCACTATGGCTACACCTTC. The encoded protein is CASTNSRGHYGYTF.

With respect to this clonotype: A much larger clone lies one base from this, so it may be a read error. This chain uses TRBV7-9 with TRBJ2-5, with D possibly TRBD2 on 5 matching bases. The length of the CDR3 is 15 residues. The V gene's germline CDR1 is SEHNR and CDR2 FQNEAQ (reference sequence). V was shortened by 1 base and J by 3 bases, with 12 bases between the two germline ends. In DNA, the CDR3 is TGTGCCAGCAGCTTAGTTGAGGCCGGGAAAGAGACCCAGTACTTC. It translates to CASSLVEAGKETQYF. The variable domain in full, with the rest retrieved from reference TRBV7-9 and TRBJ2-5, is DTGVSQNPRHKITKRGQNVTFRCDPISEHNRLYWYRQTLGQGPEFLTYFQNEAQLEKSRLLSDRFSAERPKGSFSTLEIQRTEQGDSAMYLCASSLVEAGKETQYFGPGTRLLVL.

CDR3 region: CASSLAGRHNEQFF. CDR3 nucleotides: TGTGCCAGCAGCTTAGCGGGGAGACACAATGAGCAGTTCTTC. The chain has TRBV7-2 and TRBJ2-1, with D perhaps TRBD2 (5 bases). V lost 0 bases and J 5 bases, leaving 8 bases between the germline ends. The CDR3 loop spans 14 amino acids. Germline V CDR1 and CDR2: SGHTA, FQGNSA.

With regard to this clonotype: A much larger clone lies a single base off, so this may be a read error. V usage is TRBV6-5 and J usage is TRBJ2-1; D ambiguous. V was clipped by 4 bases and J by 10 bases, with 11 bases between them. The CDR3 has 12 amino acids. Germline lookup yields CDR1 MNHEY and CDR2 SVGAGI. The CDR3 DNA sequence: TGTGCCAGCAGTTCTCTCAGGAAGGAGCAGTTCTTC. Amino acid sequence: CASSSLRKEQFF.

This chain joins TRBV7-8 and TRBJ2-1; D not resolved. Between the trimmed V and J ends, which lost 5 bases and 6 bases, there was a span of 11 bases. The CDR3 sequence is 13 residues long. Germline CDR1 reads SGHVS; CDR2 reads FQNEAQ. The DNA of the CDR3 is TGTGCCAGCAGCCCCAGACCAGCCAATGAGCAGTTCTTC. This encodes CASSPRPANEQFF. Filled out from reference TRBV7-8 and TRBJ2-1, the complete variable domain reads GAGVSQSPRYKVAKRGQDVALRCDPISGHVSLFWYQQALGQGPEFLTYFQNEAQLDKSGLPSDRFFAERPEGSVSTLKIQRTQQEDSAVYLCASSPRPANEQFFGPGTRLTVL.